The rows below give T cell receptor beta chains drawn from one sample of a study of response to subunit inactivated influenza vaccine. TCRdb re-analysed the RT-PCR reads in MiXCR, keeping a single row per CDR3 protein. The table includes around 750,000 distinct CDR3 sequences, roughly 20% detected once. The starting material was PBMCs from blood, obtained around 5 days after vaccination. These receptors all come from a man aged 45-60 years who received an inactivated influenza vaccine. CDR3s include the opening cysteine and the closing phenylalanine or tryptophan. The D gene is left open where the match is weak. Not every row has a clone size; where given, it reads once, few, many or a size class.

CDR3 protein	CDR3 DNA	clone size	V gene	J gene	D gene
CASRGAYRADTQYF	TGTGCCAGCAGGGGGGCCTATCGGGCAGATACGCAGTATTTT	NA	TRBV7-2	TRBJ2-3	NA
CAWSVPRRSYNEQFF	TGTGCCTGGAGTGTACCGAGGAGGTCCTACAATGAGCAGTTCTTC	NA	TRBV30	TRBJ2-1	NA
CASTLMGLAADTQYF	TGTGCCAGCACCCTAATGGGACTAGCCGCAGATACGCAGTATTTT	NA	TRBV12-3/TRBV12-4	TRBJ2-3	TRBD2
CASSFRRVRAEGGELFF	TGTGCCAGCAGTTTCCGTCGCGTCCGAGCCGAGGGAGGGGAACTGTTTTTT	few	TRBV12-3/TRBV12-4	TRBJ1-4	NA
CASRLAGLAKNIQYF	TGCGCCAGCAGATTAGCAGGGCTAGCCAAAAACATTCAGTACTTC	few	TRBV5-1	TRBJ2-4	NA
CASSLVDEGYEQYF	TGTGCCAGCAGCTTAGTAGATGAGGGCTACGAGCAGTACTTC	NA	TRBV7-2	TRBJ2-7	NA
CSVYQGGTEAFF	TGCAGCGTTTACCAGGGAGGTACTGAAGCTTTCTTT	NA	TRBV29-1	TRBJ1-1	NA
CACGLAEMYNEQFF	TGTGCCTGCGGCCTAGCGGAGATGTACAATGAGCAGTTCTTC	few	TRBV6-1	TRBJ2-1	TRBD2
CASSDLVWEGTQYF	TGTGCCAGCAGTGATCTGGTTTGGGAGGGGACCCAGTACTTC	few	TRBV2	TRBJ2-5	TRBD2
CASSLVDNSYEQYF	TGCGCCAGCAGCTTGGTGGACAACTCCTACGAGCAGTACTTC	many	TRBV5-1	TRBJ2-7	NA
CASSVNRDYAVREQFF	TGTGCCAGCAGCGTGAACCGGGACTACGCAGTGCGTGAGCAGTTCTTC	few	TRBV9	TRBJ2-1	TRBD2
CASSGDRDGEQYF	TGTGCCAGCAGCGGGGACAGGGATGGCGAGCAGTACTTC	few	TRBV7-2	TRBJ2-7	TRBD1
CASSSQGSGNTIYF	TGTGCCAGCAGCTCACAGGGATCTGGAAACACCATATATTTT	many	TRBV7-9	TRBJ1-3	NA
CASSPVVGTRIYEQYF	TGTGCCAGCTCGCCAGTCGTCGGGACTAGGATCTACGAGCAGTACTTC	few	TRBV18	TRBJ2-7	TRBD2
CASSHRLAGGGNEQFF	TGTGCCAGCAGCCACCGACTAGCGGGAGGGGGGAATGAGCAGTTCTTC	NA	TRBV7-3	TRBJ2-1	TRBD2
CASSAGTSGGRTGELFF	TGTGCCAGCAGCGCCGGGACTAGCGGGGGCCGCACCGGGGAGCTGTTTTTT	few	TRBV11-2	TRBJ2-2	TRBD2
CASRPGGASSYEQYF	TGCGCCAGCAGACCCGGGGGGGCGAGTTCCTACGAGCAGTACTTC	NA	TRBV5-1	TRBJ2-7	TRBD2
CASSPERGNFQETQYF	TGTGCCAGCAGCCCCGAGCGGGGGAATTTCCAAGAGACCCAGTACTTC	few	TRBV7-2	TRBJ2-5	TRBD2
CSAGTGARTDTQYF	TGCAGTGCTGGGACAGGGGCTCGCACAGATACGCAGTATTTT	few	TRBV20-1	TRBJ2-3	TRBD1
CASSYADRYEQYF	TGTGCCAGCAGTTACGCGGACAGATACGAGCAGTACTTC	few	TRBV6-6	TRBJ2-7	NA
CASTPGLAGFEQFF	TGTGCCAGCACCCCGGGACTAGCGGGATTTGAGCAGTTCTTC	NA	TRBV12-3/TRBV12-4	TRBJ2-1	TRBD2
CASSYSYRGWLFF	TGTGCCAGCAGTTACTCTTACCGTGGCTGGCTGTTTTTT	NA	TRBV12-3/TRBV12-4	TRBJ2-2	NA
CASSTTTGVVGNEQFF	TGCGCCAGCAGCACCACAACAGGGGTGGTTGGAAATGAGCAGTTCTTC	NA	TRBV5-1	TRBJ2-1	TRBD1
CASSEAHEQYF	TGTGCCAGCAGTGAAGCTCACGAGCAGTACTTC	few	TRBV2	TRBJ2-7	NA
CASSLTVTSTPHTDTQYF	TGTGCCAGCAGTTTAACCGTGACTAGCACGCCTCACACAGATACGCAGTATTTT	few	TRBV27	TRBJ2-3	TRBD2